This T cell receptor (beta chain) was identified in a study of blood T cell repertoires in COVID-19. As for the study in general: Italy, Spain and the United States were the sources of the convalescent and acute COVID-19 samples. PBMCs, B-cell-depleted T cells, or T cells provided the cDNA or gDNA that made up the material.

The CDR3 sequence is 13 residues long. The V gene's germline CDR1 is MNHEY and CDR2 SMNVEV (reference sequence). The V end lost 8 bases, the J end lost 3 bases, and 14 bases lay between the germline ends. Authors' data handling: Counts of nucleated cells, estimated from reference gene primer amplification, were obtained. This table comes from immunoSEQ multiplex PCR, and its TCRdb copy is limited to in-frame clones, with some not included. The V and J calls and clone size were taken over from that table, and D and trimming were inferred from the DNA. The data show some 340,000 clones, roughly 85% seen once.

This clonotype originated in a woman aged 18-29 years with acute or convalescent COVID-19. Source material: peripheral blood. V gene TRBV27 combines with J gene TRBJ2-7; D is possibly TRBD2 (6 bases). The CDR3 spells CASARDLRYEQYF. The CDR3 DNA reads TGTGCCAGCGCGCGGGACCTACGCTACGAGCAGTACTTC.